The rows below give T cell receptor beta chains drawn from one sample of a study of cytomegalovirus exposure and HLA in healthy donors. The table came from immunoSEQ multiplex PCR; TCRdb's copy has only in-frame clones and leaves some out. This table has approximately 150,000 clones, approximately 80% appearing once. The sequenced sample was PBMCs. These TCRs come from a woman between 40 and 50 years old in good health and CMV-seropositive. Each CDR3 is given with its conserved first and last residue. A D gene is named only where the DNA matches it firmly. Only some rows state a clone size, as once, few, many or a class for expanded clones.

j_call,v_call,d_call,clone_size,cdr3_aa,cdr3_nt
TRBJ1-2,TRBV28,TRBD1,-,CASSLDRGSDGYTF,TGTGCCAGCAGCCTGGACAGGGGCTCCGATGGCTACACCTTC
TRBJ2-7,TRBV28,-,-,CASSSLETGYDEQYF,TGTGCCAGCAGTTCACTAGAGACAGGCTATGACGAGCAGTACTTC
TRBJ1-1,TRBV29-1,-,-,CSVERLSGIGGAFF,TGCAGCGTCGAAAGGCTATCGGGAATCGGTGGGGCTTTCTTT
TRBJ1-2,TRBV28,-,-,CASSRGGLSGYTF,TGTGCCAGCAGTAGGGGGGGGTTGTCCGGCTACACCTTC
TRBJ1-1,TRBV4-1,-,-,CASSQDRRARGSFF,TGCGCCAGCAGCCAAGATCGGAGGGCGCGGGGGTCTTTCTTT
TRBJ2-5,TRBV5-1,TRBD1,-,CASSLVGTGYQETQYF,TGCGCCAGCAGCTTGGTGGGGACAGGGTACCAAGAGACCCAGTACTTC
TRBJ2-1,TRBV9,TRBD1,-,CASGPGQFPNEQFF,TGTGCCAGCGGGCCGGGACAGTTCCCCAATGAGCAGTTCTTC
TRBJ1-4,TRBV5-1,-,few,CASTAGRPGQTGEVREKLFF,TGCGCCAGCACCGCCGGCCGGCCGGGCCAAACCGGGGAAGTCAGGGAAAAACTGTTTTTT
TRBJ1-1,TRBV7-2,-,once,CASSLSSGNTEAFF,TGTGCCAGCAGCTTGAGTTCAGGGAACACTGAAGCTTTCTTT
TRBJ2-7,TRBV5-1,TRBD2,many,CASSLVPGGSYEQYF,TGCGCCAGCAGCTTGGTACCGGGGGGGAGCTACGAGCAGTACTTC
TRBJ1-3,TRBV7-8,-,-,CASSLLEMWFSGNTIYF,TGTGCCAGCAGCTTACTGGAGATGTGGTTCTCTGGAAACACCATATATTTT
TRBJ1-2,TRBV5-1,TRBD1,-,CASSLTGVLVGYTF,TGCGCCAGCAGCTTGACAGGGGTGTTAGTAGGCTACACCTTC
TRBJ2-1,TRBV4-3,-,-,CASSRVVGNEQFF,TGCGCCAGCAGCCGTGTGGTCGGCAATGAGCAGTTCTTC
TRBJ2-2,TRBV9,TRBD2,-,CASSPIGLANGELFF,TGTGCCAGCAGCCCTATCGGACTAGCGAACGGGGAGCTGTTTTTT
TRBJ2-3,TRBV19,TRBD1,-,CASSGWDRDHTDTQYF,TGTGCCAGTAGTGGGTGGGACAGGGATCATACAGATACGCAGTATTTT
TRBJ2-2,TRBV7-8,-,-,CASSILSGNTGELFF,TGTGCCAGCAGCATCCTCTCGGGGAACACCGGGGAGCTGTTTTTT
TRBJ1-4,TRBV7-2,TRBD1,-,CASSLPQGQGEKLFF,TGTGCCAGCAGCTTACCCCAGGGACAGGGCGAAAAACTGTTTTTT
TRBJ2-2,TRBV9,TRBD2,-,CASSVATGGLAGGQTGELFF,TGTGCCAGCAGCGTAGCTACAGGGGGACTAGCGGGGGGCCAAACCGGGGAGCTGTTTTTT
TRBJ2-1,TRBV12-5,TRBD2,-,CASGTPGGWGEQFF,TGTGCTAGTGGTACCCCGGGAGGGTGGGGTGAGCAGTTCTTC
TRBJ1-2,TRBV5-1,-,-,CASSPSTTENFYGYTF,TGCGCCAGCAGCCCTTCCACGACAGAGAATTTCTATGGCTACACCTTC
TRBJ1-5,TRBV18,-,-,CASSLDLGGNQPQHF,TGTGCCAGCTCACTCGACCTGGGAGGGAATCAGCCCCAGCATTTT
TRBJ1-3,TRBV6-4,-,-,CASRQRDGTVGNTIYF,TGTGCCAGCAGGCAAAGGGACGGGACTGTTGGAAACACCATATATTTT
TRBJ1-1,TRBV6-6,-,once,CASRRRDSNTEAFF,TGTGCCAGCCGACGGAGAGACAGTAACACTGAAGCTTTCTTT
TRBJ1-6,TRBV4-1,TRBD1,once,CASSPGTGGNSPLHF,TGCGCCAGCAGCCCCGGGACAGGGGGTAATTCACCCCTCCACTTT
TRBJ1-1,TRBV27,TRBD1,once,CASRLQGEVTEAFF,TGTGCCAGCAGGCTACAGGGGGAGGTCACTGAAGCTTTCTTT
TRBJ2-1,TRBV7-6,-,-,CASSREGPSSYNEQFF,TGTGCCAGCAGCCGGGAAGGGCCGAGCTCCTACAATGAGCAGTTCTTC
TRBJ1-1,TRBV5-4,-,-,CASARQTRTLNTEAFF,TGTGCCAGCGCCCGACAGACGCGAACATTGAACACTGAAGCTTTCTTT
TRBJ2-1,TRBV28,-,-,CASSLPQGVNEQFF,TGTGCCAGCAGTTTACCTCAGGGCGTCAATGAGCAGTTCTTC
TRBJ2-2,TRBV27,TRBD2,-,CASSFRLAGGILTGELFF,TGTGCCAGCAGTTTCAGGCTAGCGGGGGGAATCTTAACCGGGGAGCTGTTTTTT
TRBJ1-3,TRBV5-1,TRBD1,few,CASSRGQGAWGNTIYF,TGCGCCAGCAGCCGGGGACAGGGAGCGTGGGGAAACACCATATATTTT
TRBJ2-5,TRBV5-4,TRBD2,-,CASSGSSGGAVYQETQYF,TGTGCCAGCAGCGGGTCTAGCGGGGGGGCCGTTTACCAAGAGACCCAGTACTTC
TRBJ2-1,TRBV6-6,TRBD2,-,CASSPGLGGGKNEQFF,TGTGCCAGCAGTCCGGGGTTGGGCGGGGGGAAAAATGAGCAGTTCTTC
TRBJ2-1,TRBV5-4,-,few,CASSPGGPYNEQFF,TGTGCCAGCAGCCCTGGCGGTCCCTACAATGAGCAGTTCTTC
TRBJ1-1,TRBV6-5,TRBD1,-,CASSNGQGPNTEAFF,TGTGCCAGCAGTAACGGACAGGGACCAAACACTGAAGCTTTCTTT
TRBJ1-3,TRBV4-1,-,-,CASSQATAGSGNTIYF,TGCGCCAGCAGCCAAGCCACAGCTGGCTCTGGAAACACCATATATTTT
TRBJ2-3,TRBV5-4,TRBD1,-,CASSSGQGRYTDTQYF,TGTGCCAGCAGCAGCGGACAGGGGAGATACACAGATACGCAGTATTTT
TRBJ2-3,TRBV4-1,TRBD2,-,CASSHIYSGTRPTDTQYF,TGCGCCAGCAGCCACATCTACTCCGGGACTAGACCCACAGATACGCAGTATTTT
TRBJ1-1,TRBV28,-,-,CASSFLDRNTEAFF,TGTGCCAGCAGTTTTTTGGACAGGAACACTGAAGCTTTCTTT
TRBJ1-4,TRBV11-1,-,-,CASSAGANEKLFF,TGTGCCAGCAGCGCGGGGGCAAATGAAAAACTGTTTTTT
TRBJ1-6,TRBV6-1,-,few,CASSEGGVGSSPLHF,TGTGCCAGCAGTGAAGGGGGAGTGGGCAGTTCACCCCTCCACTTT
TRBJ2-7,TRBV30,-,-,CAWRQGGYEQYF,TGTGCCTGGAGACAGGGCGGCTACGAGCAGTACTTC
TRBJ2-1,TRBV9,TRBD2,-,CASSAGPLSSGGLHEQFF,TGTGCCAGCAGCGCAGGGCCCCTCTCTAGCGGGGGCCTCCATGAGCAGTTCTTC
TRBJ1-5,TRBV6-1,-,-,CASRGNRPDNQPQHF,TGTGCCAGCAGGGGGAACAGGCCAGATAATCAGCCCCAGCATTTT
TRBJ2-1,TRBV28,TRBD1,-,CASSATLRTGDEQFF,TGTGCCAGCAGTGCCACTTTACGGACAGGGGATGAGCAGTTCTTC